This TCR beta chain was found in a study of cytomegalovirus exposure and HLA in healthy donors. The PCR employed 60 Vbeta primers together with 13 Jbeta primers. Sequencing used immunoSEQ multiplex PCR; TCRdb keeps in-frame clones, though not all of them. The sample contains around 280,000 clones, about 90% of which appear only once. Germline lookup yields CDR1 GTSNPN and CDR2 SVGIG (reference sequence). The CDR3 totals 15 residues. Losses at the gene ends were 1 base for V and 4 bases for J; bases not matched to a gene: 7. Findings and limits, study-wide: For presence/absence analyses, sequencing depth was assumed to be roughly uniform across donors. Under in vitro conditions, a few CMV-associated chains were confirmed as specific for CMV antigens. Excluded were some V segments that proved indistinguishable, including TRBV6-2 and TRBV6-3.

Everyone who donated was a healthy bone marrow donor. As regards this clone: Its antigen is not identified.

This receptor was identified in a woman aged 18 to 35 in good health and CMV-seronegative. This chain joins TRBV30 and TRBJ2-7, with 10 bases matching TRBD1. Material for sequencing was PBMCs. DNA for the CDR3: TGTGCCTGGAGTGCCCTAGGACAGGGGGGGTACGAGCAGTACTTC. It encodes CAWSALGQGGYEQYF. The entire variable domain, with the rest obtained from reference TRBV30 and TRBJ2-7, is as follows: SQTIHQWPATLVQPVGSPLSLECTVEGTSNPNLYWYRQAAGRGLQLLFYSVGIGQISSEVPQNLSASRPQDRQFILSSKKLLLSDSGFYLCAWSALGQGGYEQYFGPGTRLTVT.